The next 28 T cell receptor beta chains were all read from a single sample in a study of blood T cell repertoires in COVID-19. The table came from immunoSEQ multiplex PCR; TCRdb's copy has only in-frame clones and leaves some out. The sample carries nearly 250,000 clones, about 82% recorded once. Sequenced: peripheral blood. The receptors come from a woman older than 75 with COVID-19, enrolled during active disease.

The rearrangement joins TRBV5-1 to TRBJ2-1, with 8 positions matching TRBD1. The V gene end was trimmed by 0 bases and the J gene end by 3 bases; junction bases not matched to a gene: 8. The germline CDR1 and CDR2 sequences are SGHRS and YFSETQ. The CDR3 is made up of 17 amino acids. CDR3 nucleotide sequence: TGCGCCAGCAGCTTGGACCCCGCAGGACAGGGCTACAATGAGCAGTTCTTC. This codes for CASSLDPAGQGYNEQFF.

The DNA for the CDR3 is TGTGCCACCAGCACAAAACAGAGCCAGGGCACAGATACGCAGTATTTT. Protein sequence: CATSTKQSQGTDTQYF. The chain uses TRBV15 and TRBJ2-3; D unclear. Trimming pared 4 bases from V and 1 base from J, leaving 15 bases between. CDR1 LNHNV and CDR2 YYDKDF come from the germline V gene (reference sequence). The CDR3 totals 16 residues.

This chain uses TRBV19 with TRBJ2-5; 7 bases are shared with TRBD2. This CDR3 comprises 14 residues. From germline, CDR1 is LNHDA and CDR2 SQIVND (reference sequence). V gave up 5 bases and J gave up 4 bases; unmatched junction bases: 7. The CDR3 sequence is CASSPGLPGETQYF. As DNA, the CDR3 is TGTGCCAGTAGTCCGGGACTACCCGGAGAGACCCAGTACTTC. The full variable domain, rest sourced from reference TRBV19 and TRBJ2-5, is DGGITQSPKYLFRKEGQNVTLSCEQNLNHDAMYWYRQDPGQGLRLIYYSQIVNDFQKGDIAEGYSVSREKKESFPLTVTSAQKNPTAFYLCASSPGLPGETQYFGPGTRLLVL.

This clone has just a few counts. In DNA, the CDR3 is TGTGCCAGCAGCCAAGGGGGGGTCGGAGGCACTGAAGCTTTCTTT. It yields the protein CASSQGGVGGTEAFF. The chain employs TRBV3-1 (or the pseudogene TRBV3-2) and TRBJ1-1; TRBD1 might be the D (5 bases). The V end was cut by 1 base, the J end by 4 bases, with 13 bases between. CDR1 is LGHDT and CDR2 is YNNKEL in the germline V gene (reference sequence). The length of the CDR3 is 15 residues.

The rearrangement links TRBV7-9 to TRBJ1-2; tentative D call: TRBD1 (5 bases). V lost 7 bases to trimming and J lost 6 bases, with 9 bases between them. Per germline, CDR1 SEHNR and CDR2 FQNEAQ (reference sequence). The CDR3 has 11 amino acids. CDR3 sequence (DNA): TGTGCCAGCATAGACAGCCATGGCTACACCTTC. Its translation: CASIDSHGYTF.

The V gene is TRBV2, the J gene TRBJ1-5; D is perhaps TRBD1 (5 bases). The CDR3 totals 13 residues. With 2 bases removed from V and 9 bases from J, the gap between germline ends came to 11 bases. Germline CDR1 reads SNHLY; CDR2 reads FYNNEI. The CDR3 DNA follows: TGTGCCAGCAGTGAATCCGACAGAGGGCCCCAGCATTTT. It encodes CASSESDRGPQHF. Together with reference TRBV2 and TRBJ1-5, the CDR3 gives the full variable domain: EPEVTQTPSHQVTQMGQEVILRCVPISNHLYFYWYRQILGQKVEFLVSFYNNEISEKSEIFDDQFSVERPDGSNFTLKIRSTKLEDSAMYFCASSESDRGPQHFGDGTRLSIL.

CDR3 sequence (DNA): TGTGCCAGCAGTGAACGTCAGGGGGCAGACATCTACGAGCAGTACTTC. Protein sequence: CASSERQGADIYEQYF. The chain has TRBV6-1 and TRBJ2-7, with 8 bases matching TRBD1. CDR1 is MNHNS, CDR2 SASEGT, per germline. This CDR3 is 16 amino acids long. Losses at the gene ends were 2 bases for V and 3 bases for J; bases not matched to a gene: 9.

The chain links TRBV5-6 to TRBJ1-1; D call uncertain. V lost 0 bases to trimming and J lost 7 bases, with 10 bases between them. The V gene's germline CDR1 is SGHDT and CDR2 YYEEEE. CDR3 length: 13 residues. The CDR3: CASSLAGGLEAFF. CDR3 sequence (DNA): TGTGCCAGCAGCTTGGCCGGCGGGCTTGAAGCTTTCTTT. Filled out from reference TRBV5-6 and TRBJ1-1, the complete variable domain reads DAGVTQSPTHLIKTRGQQVTLRCSPKSGHDTVSWYQQALGQGPQFIFQYYEEEERQRGNFPDRFSGHQFPNYSSELNVNALLLGDSALYLCASSLAGGLEAFFGQGTRLTVV.

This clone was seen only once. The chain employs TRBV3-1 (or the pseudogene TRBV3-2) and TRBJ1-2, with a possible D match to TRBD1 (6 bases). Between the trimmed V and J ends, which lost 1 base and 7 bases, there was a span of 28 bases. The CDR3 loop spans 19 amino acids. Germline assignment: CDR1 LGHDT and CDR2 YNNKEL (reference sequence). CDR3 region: CASSQGEAGQGIYAIGYTF. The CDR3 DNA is TGTGCCAGCAGCCAAGGAGAGGCTGGGCAGGGGATATACGCGATTGGCTACACCTTC.

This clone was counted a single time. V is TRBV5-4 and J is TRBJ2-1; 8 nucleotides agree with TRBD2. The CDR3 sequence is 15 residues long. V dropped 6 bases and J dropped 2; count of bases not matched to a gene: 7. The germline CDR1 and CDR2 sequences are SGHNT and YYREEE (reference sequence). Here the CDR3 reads CASIKTSGAYNEQFF. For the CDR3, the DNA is TGTGCCAGCATCAAAACTAGCGGAGCCTACAATGAGCAGTTCTTC.

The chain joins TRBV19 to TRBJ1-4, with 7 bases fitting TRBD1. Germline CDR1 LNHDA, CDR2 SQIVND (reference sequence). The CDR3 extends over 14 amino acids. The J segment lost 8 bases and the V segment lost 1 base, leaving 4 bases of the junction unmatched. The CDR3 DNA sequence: TGTGCCAGTAGTATAGGACAGGGTAGAGAAAAACTGTTTTTT. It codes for CASSIGQGREKLFF.

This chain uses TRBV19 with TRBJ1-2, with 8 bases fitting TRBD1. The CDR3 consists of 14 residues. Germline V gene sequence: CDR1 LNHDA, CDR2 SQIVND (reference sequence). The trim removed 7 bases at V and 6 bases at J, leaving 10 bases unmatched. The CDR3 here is CASNTGGLVDGYTF. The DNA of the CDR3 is TGTGCCAGTAATACAGGGGGGCTTGTGGATGGCTACACCTTC.

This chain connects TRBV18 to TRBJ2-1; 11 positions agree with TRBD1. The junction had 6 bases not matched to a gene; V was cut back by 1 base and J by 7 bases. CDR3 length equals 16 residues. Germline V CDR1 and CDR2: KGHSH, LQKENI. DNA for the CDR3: TGTGCCAGCTCACCACTCGGACAGGGGGCAGGGAATGAGCAGTTCTTC. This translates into CASSPLGQGAGNEQFF. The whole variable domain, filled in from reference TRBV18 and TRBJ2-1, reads NAGVMQNPRHLVRRRGQEARLRCSPMKGHSHVYWYRQLPEEGLKFMVYLQKENIIDESGMPKERFSAEFPKEGPSILRIQQVVRGDSAAYFCASSPLGQGAGNEQFFGPGTRLTVL.

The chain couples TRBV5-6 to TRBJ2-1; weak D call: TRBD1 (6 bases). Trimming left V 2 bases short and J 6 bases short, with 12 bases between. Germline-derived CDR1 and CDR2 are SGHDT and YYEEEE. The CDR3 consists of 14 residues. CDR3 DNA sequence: TGTGCCAGCAGCTTAGGGGGTCAGGGCAATGAGCAGTTCTTC. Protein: CASSLGGQGNEQFF. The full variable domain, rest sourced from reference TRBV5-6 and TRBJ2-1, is DAGVTQSPTHLIKTRGQQVTLRCSPKSGHDTVSWYQQALGQGPQFIFQYYEEEERQRGNFPDRFSGHQFPNYSSELNVNALLLGDSALYLCASSLGGQGNEQFFGPGTRLTVL.

CDR3 in DNA: TGTGCCAGCAGCTTATACAGGGCCTACGAGCAGTACTTC. Its translation: CASSLYRAYEQYF. J is TRBJ2-7 and V is TRBV7-8; tentatively, D is TRBD1 (6 bases). The CDR3 extends over 13 amino acids. V dropped 2 bases and J dropped 2 bases, with 7 bases sitting between them. Germline V gene lookup returns CDR1 SGHVS and CDR2 FQNEAQ.

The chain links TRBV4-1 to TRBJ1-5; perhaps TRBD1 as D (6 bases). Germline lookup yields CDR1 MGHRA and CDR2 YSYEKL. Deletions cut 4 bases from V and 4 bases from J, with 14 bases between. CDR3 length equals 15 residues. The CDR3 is CASSREQGQNQPQHF. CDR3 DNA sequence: TGCGCCAGCAGCCGGGAGCAGGGGCAAAATCAGCCCCAGCATTTT.

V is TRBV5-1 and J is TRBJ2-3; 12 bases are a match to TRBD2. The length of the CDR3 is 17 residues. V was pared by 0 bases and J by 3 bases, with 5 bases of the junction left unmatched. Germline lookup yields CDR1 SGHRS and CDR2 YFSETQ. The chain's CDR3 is CASSLGLAGAGTDTQYF. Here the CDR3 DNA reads TGCGCCAGCAGCTTGGGACTAGCGGGGGCCGGGACAGATACGCAGTATTTT.

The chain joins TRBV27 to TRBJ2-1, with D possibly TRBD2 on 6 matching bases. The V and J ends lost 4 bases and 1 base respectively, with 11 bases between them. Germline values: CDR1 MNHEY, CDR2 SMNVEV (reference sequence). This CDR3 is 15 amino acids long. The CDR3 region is CASSSDGGSYNEQFF. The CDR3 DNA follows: TGTGCCAGCAGTTCCGACGGGGGTTCCTACAATGAGCAGTTCTTC.

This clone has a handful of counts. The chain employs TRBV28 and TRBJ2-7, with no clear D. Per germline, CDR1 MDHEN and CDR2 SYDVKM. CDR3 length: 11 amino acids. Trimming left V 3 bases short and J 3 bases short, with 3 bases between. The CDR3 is CASSFGYEQYF. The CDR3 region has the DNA TGTGCCAGCAGTTTCGGCTACGAGCAGTACTTC.

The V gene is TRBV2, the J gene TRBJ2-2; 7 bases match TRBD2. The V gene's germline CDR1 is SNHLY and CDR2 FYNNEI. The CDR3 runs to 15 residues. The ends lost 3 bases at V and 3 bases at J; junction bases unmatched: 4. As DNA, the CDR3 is TGTGCCAGCAGTGACCGGCTAGCGGACACCGGGGAGCTGTTTTTT. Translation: CASSDRLADTGELFF. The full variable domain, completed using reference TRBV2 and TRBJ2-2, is EPEVTQTPSHQVTQMGQEVILRCVPISNHLYFYWYRQILGQKVEFLVSFYNNEISEKSEIFDDQFSVERPDGSNFTLKIRSTKLEDSAMYFCASSDRLADTGELFFGEGSRLTVL.

CDR3 nucleotides: TGTGCCAGCAGCTTATCAGACCTCTCGGGGCAGTTCTTC. Amino acids: CASSLSDLSGQFF. The V and J genes are TRBV7-3 and TRBJ2-1; no clear D. V lost 2 bases, J lost 12 bases, and 14 bases lay in between. This CDR3 comprises 13 residues. Germline CDR1 and CDR2: SGHTA and FQGTGA.

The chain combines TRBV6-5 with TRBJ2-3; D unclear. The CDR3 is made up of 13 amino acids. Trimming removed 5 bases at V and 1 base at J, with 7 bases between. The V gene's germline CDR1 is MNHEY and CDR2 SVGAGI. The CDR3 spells CASSPPGTDTQYF. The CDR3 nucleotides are TGTGCCAGCAGTCCCCCGGGCACAGATACGCAGTATTTT.

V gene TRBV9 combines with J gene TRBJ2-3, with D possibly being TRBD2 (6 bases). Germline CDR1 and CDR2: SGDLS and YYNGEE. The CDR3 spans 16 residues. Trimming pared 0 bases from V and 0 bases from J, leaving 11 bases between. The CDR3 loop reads CASSVGDSGSTDTQYF. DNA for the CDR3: TGTGCCAGCAGCGTAGGAGATAGCGGAAGCACAGATACGCAGTATTTT.

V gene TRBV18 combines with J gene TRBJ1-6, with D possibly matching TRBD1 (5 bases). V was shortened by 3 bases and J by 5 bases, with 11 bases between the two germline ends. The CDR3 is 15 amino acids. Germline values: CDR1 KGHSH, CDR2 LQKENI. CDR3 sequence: CASSPSAGNNSPLHF. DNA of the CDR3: TGTGCCAGCTCACCGTCGGCAGGGAATAATTCACCCCTCCACTTT.

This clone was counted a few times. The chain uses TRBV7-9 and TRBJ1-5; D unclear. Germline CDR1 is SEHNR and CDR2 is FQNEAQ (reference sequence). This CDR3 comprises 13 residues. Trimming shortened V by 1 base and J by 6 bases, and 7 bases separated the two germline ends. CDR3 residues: CASSLDISQPQHF. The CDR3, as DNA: TGTGCCAGCAGCTTAGATATTAGTCAGCCCCAGCATTTT.

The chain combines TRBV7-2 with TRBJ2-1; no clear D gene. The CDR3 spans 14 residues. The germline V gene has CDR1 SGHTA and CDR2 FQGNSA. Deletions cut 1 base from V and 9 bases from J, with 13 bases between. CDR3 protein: CASSLGFVYGEQFF. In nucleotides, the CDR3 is TGTGCCAGCAGCTTAGGCTTTGTGTACGGTGAGCAGTTCTTC.

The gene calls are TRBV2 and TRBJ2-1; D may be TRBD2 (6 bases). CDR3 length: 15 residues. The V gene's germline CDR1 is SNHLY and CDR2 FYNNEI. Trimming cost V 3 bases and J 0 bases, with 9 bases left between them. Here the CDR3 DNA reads TGTGCCAGCAGTGACGGGGGATCCTCCTACAATGAGCAGTTCTTC. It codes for CASSDGGSSYNEQFF.

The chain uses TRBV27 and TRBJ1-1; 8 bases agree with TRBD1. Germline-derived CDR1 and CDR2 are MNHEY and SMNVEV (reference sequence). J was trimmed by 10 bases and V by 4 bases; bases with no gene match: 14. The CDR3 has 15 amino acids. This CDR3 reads CASSSSPQGALRAFF. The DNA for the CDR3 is TGTGCCAGCAGTTCCTCACCCCAGGGGGCGTTGAGAGCTTTCTTT.